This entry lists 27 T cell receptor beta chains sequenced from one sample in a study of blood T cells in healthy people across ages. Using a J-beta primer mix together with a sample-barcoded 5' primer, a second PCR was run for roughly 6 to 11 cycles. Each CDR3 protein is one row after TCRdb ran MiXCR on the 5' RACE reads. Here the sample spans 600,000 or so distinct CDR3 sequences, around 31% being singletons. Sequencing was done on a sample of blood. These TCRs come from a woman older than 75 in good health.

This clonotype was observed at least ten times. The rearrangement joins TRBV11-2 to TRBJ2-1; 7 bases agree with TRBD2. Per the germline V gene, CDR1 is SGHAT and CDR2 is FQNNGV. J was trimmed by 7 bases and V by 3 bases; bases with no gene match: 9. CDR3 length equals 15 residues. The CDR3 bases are TGTGCCAGCAGCTTCCCCAGCGGGGTGATAAATGAGCAGTTCTTC. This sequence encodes CASSFPSGVINEQFF.

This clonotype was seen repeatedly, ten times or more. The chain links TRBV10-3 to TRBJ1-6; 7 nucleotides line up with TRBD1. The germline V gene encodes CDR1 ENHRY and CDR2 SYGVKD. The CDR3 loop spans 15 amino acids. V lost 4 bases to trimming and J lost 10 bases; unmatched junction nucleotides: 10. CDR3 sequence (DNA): TGTGCCATCAGTGGGGTTGGGCAGGGGGACTCACCCCTCCACTTT. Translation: CAISGVGQGDSPLHF.

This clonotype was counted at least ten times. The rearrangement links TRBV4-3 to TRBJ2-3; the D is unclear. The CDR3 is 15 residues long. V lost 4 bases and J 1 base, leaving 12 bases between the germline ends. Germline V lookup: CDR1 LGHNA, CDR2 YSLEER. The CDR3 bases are TGCGCCAGCAGCCCCCGGAAGGGCGGCACAGATACGCAGTATTTT. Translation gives CASSPRKGGTDTQYF.

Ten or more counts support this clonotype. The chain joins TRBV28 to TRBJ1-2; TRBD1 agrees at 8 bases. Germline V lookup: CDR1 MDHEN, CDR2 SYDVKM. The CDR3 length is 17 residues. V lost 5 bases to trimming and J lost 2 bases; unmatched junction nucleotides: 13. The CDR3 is CASSPAADRGRNYGYTF. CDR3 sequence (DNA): TGTGCCAGCAGTCCCGCGGCCGACAGGGGCAGAAACTATGGCTACACCTTC.

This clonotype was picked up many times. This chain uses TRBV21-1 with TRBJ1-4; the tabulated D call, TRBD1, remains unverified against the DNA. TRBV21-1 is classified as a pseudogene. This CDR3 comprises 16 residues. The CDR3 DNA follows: TGTGCCAGCAGCAAAGAACGGGGGATAGGTGATGAAAAACTGTTTTTT. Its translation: CASSKERGIGDEKLFF.

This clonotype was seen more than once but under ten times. The CDR3 DNA is TGTGCCACCAGCAGGGGGACAGTCATGAACACTGAAGCTTTCTTT. Its protein is CATSRGTVMNTEAFF. The chain employs TRBV15 and TRBJ1-1, with TRBD1 identical over 7 bases. Trimming cost V 3 bases and J 0 bases; bases outside gene matches: 4. The CDR3 has 15 amino acids. Germline loops: CDR1 LNHNV, CDR2 YYDKDF (reference sequence).

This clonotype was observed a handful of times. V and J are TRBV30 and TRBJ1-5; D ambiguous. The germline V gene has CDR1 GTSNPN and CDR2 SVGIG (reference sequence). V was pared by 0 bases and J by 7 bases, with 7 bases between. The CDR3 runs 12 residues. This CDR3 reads CAWSVPGQPQHF. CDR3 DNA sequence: TGTGCCTGGAGTGTACCGGGGCAGCCCCAGCATTTT.

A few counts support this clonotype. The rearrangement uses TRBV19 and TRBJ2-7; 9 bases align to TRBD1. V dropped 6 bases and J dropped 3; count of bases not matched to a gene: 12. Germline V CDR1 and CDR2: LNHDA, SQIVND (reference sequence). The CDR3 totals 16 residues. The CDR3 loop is CASSIGTGQEYYEQYF. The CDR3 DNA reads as TGTGCCAGTAGCATTGGGACAGGGCAAGAATACTACGAGCAGTACTTC.

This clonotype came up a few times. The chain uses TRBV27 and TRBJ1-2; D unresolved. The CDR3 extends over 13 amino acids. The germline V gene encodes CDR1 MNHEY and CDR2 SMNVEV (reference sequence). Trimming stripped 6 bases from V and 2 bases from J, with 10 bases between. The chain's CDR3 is CASRPGWNYGYTF. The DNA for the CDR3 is TGTGCCAGCAGGCCGGGGTGGAACTATGGCTACACCTTC.

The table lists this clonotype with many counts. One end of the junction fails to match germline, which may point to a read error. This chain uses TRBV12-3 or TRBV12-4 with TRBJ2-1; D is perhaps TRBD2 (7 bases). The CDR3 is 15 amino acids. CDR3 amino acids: CASSLADSSYNEQFF. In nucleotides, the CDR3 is TGTGCCAGCAGTCTAGCGGACAGCTCCTACAATGAGCAGTTCTTC.

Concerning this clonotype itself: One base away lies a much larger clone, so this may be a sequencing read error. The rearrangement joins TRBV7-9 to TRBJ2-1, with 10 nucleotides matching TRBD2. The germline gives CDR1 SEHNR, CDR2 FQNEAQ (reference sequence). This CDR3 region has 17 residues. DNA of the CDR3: TGTGCCAGCAGCTACCAATTTAGCGGGGGGTTCTACAATGGGCAGTTCTTC. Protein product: CASSYQFSGGFYNGQFF.

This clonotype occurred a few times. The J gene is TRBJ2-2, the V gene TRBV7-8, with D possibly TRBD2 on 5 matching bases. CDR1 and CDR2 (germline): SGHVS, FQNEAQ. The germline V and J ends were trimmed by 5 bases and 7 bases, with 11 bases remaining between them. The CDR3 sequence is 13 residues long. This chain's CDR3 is CASSPQRYGELFF. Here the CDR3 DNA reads TGTGCCAGCAGCCCCCAGCGGTACGGGGAGCTGTTTTTT.

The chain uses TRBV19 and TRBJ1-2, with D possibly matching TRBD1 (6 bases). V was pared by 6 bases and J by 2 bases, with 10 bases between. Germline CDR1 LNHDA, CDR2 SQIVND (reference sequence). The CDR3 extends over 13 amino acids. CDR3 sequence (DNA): TGTGCCAGTAGAAAGGGACAAAACTATGGCTACACCTTC. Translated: CASRKGQNYGYTF. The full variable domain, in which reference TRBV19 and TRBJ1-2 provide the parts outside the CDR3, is DGGITQSPKYLFRKEGQNVTLSCEQNLNHDAMYWYRQDPGQGLRLIYYSQIVNDFQKGDIAEGYSVSREKKESFPLTVTSAQKNPTAFYLCASRKGQNYGYTFGSGTRLTVV.

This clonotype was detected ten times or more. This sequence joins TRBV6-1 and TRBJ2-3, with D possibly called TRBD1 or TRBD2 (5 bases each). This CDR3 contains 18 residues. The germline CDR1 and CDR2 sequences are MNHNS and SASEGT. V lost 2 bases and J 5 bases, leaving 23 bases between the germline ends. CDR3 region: CASSERARGGARGDTQYF. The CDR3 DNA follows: TGTGCCAGCAGTGAACGGGCTCGTGGGGGAGCACGGGGAGATACGCAGTATTTT.

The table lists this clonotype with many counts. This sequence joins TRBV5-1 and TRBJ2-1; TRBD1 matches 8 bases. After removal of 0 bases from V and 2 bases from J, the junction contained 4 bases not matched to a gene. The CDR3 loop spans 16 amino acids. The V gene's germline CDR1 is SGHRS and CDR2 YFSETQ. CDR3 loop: CASSLVGQVTYNEQFF. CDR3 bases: TGCGCCAGCAGCTTGGTGGGACAGGTAACCTACAATGAGCAGTTCTTC.

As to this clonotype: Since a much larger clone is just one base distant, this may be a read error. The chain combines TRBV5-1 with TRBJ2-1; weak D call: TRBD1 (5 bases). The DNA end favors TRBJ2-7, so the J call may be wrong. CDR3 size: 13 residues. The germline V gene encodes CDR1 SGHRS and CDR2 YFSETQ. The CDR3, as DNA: TGCGCCAGCAGCTTAGCAGGGAAGAATGAGCAGTACTTC. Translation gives CASSLAGKNEQYF.

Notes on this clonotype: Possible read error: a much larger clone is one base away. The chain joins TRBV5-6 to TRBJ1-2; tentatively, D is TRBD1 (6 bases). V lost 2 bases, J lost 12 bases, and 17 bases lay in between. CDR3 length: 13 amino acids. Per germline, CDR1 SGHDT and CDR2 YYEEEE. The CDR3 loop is CASSLPRGHGHTF. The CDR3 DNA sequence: TGTGCCAGCAGCTTACCCAGGGGTCACGGCCACACCTTC.

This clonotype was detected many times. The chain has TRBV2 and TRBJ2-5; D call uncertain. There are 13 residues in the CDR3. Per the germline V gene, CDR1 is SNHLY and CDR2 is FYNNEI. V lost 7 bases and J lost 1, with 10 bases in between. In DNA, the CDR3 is TGTGCCAGCAATCGGATCCTCCAAGAGACCCAGTACTTC. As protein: CASNRILQETQYF. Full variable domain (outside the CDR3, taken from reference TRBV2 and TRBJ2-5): EPEVTQTPSHQVTQMGQEVILRCVPISNHLYFYWYRQILGQKVEFLVSFYNNEISEKSEIFDDQFSVERPDGSNFTLKIRSTKLEDSAMYFCASNRILQETQYFGPGTRLLVL.

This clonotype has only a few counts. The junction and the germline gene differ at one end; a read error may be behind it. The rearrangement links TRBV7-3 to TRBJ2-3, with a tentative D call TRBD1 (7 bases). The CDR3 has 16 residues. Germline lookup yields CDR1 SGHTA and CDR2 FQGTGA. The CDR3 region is CACSQGGRGDTDTQYF. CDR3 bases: TGTGCCTGCAGCCAAGGCGGCAGGGGGGACACAGATACGCAGTATTTT.

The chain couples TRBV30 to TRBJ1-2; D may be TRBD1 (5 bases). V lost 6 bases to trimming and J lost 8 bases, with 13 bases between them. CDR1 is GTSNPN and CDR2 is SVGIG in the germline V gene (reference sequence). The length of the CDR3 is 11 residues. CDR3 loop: CACREGVGYTF. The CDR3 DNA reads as TGTGCCTGTCGGGAAGGGGTCGGCTACACCTTC.

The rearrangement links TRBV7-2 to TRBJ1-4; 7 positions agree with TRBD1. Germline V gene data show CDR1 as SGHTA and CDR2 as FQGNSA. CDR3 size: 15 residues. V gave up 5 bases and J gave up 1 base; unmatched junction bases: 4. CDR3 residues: CASSPTGVTNEKLFF. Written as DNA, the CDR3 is TGTGCCAGCAGCCCCACAGGGGTAACTAATGAAAAACTGTTTTTT.

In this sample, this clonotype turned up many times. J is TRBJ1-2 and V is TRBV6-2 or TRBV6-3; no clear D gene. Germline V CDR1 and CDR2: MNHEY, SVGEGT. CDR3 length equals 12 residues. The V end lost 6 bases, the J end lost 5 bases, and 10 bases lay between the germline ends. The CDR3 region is CASRPDGYGYTF. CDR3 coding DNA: TGTGCCAGCAGGCCGGACGGATATGGCTACACCTTC.

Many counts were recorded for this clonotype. CDR3 in amino acids: CASSESGANDEKLFF. The CDR3 nucleotides read TGTGCCAGCAGTGAATCGGGGGCGAACGATGAAAAACTGTTTTTT. The V gene is TRBV2, the J gene TRBJ1-4; TRBD1 might be the D (6 bases). V was pared by 2 bases and J by 6 bases, with 13 bases between. The CDR3 totals 15 residues. Per the germline V gene, CDR1 is SNHLY and CDR2 is FYNNEI.

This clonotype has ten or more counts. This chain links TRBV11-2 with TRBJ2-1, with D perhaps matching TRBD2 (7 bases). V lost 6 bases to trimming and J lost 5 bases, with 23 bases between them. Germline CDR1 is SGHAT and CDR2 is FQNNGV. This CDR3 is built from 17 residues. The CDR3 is CASSIVRGGGPDNEQFF. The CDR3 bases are TGTGCCAGCAGTATTGTCCGGGGAGGGGGTCCGGACAATGAGCAGTTCTTC.

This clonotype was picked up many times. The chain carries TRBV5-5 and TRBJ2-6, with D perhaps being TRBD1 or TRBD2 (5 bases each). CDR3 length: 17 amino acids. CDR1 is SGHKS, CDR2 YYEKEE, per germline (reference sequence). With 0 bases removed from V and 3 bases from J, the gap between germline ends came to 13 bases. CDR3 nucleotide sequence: TGTGCCAGCAGCTTGGCCATCGGGACGGGTGGGGCCAACGTCCTGACTTTC. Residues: CASSLAIGTGGANVLTF.

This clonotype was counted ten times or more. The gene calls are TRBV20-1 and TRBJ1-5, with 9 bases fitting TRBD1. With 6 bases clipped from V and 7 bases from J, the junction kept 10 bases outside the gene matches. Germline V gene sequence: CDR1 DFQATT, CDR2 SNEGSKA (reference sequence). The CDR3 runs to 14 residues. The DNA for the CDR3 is TGCAGTGCAGAAACAGGGGGCGGTGGCCAGCCCCAGCATTTT. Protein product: CSAETGGGGQPQHF.

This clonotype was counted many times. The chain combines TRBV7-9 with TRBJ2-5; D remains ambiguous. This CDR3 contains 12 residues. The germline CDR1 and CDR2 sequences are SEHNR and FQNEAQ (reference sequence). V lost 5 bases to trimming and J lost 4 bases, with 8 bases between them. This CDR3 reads CASSPPSETQYF. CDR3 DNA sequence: TGTGCCAGCAGCCCGCCTTCAGAGACCCAGTACTTC.